This is a list of T cell receptor beta chains from one sample in a study of identical twins. Using its own MiXCR run on the 5' RACE reads, TCRdb lists one record per CDR3 protein. The sample has about 920,000 distinct CDR3 sequences, around an eighth seen once. These data were also filed under a second study, of yellow fever vaccine responses in identical twins.

The material sequenced was PBMCs. The origin of the receptors is a woman between 18 and 30 years old in good health. The CDR3 runs from the conserved cysteine through the conserved F or W. Each record gives: V gene, J gene, CDR3 length, CDR3 protein.

>TRBV5-1|TRBJ1-1|15
CASKMVGHWNTEAFF
>TRBV12-3/TRBV12-4|TRBJ2-3|16
CASSFRVGSGTDTQYF
>TRBV10-3|TRBJ2-5|14
CAISADRGRETQYF
>TRBV3-1|TRBJ1-1|14
CASSPDSRWAEAFF
>TRBV6-5|TRBJ2-1|13
CASSYTPRVEQFF
>TRBV10-3|TRBJ1-6|13
CAISESGVSPLHF
>TRBV12-5|TRBJ2-2|17
CASGSKFGPGASGELFF
>TRBV12-5|TRBJ2-1|12
CASGFRENEQFF
>TRBV11-1|TRBJ2-7|18
CASSPARGLAGVSYEQYF
>TRBV6-1|TRBJ2-2|15
CASSPVRGGPGELFF
>TRBV10-3|TRBJ2-1|12
CAISAPDRDRFF
>TRBV20-1|TRBJ1-2|13
CSARDPNSYGYTF
>TRBV7-3|TRBJ2-1|15
CASSTTGTTHNEQFF
>TRBV2|TRBJ2-3|13
CASCGTIVDTQYF
>TRBV19|TRBJ2-7|13
CASRMEGQSEQYF
>TRBV12-3/TRBV12-4|TRBJ1-1|12
CASSSRLTEAFF
>TRBV20-1|TRBJ2-3|15
CSAPRASGSPDTQYF
>TRBV4-1|TRBJ1-3|15
CASSQPPRDRDTIYF
>TRBV10-3|TRBJ2-5|13
CAIRTSGRETQYF
>TRBV29-1|TRBJ2-1|16
CSVPTGLAGAGNEQFF
>TRBV19|TRBJ1-1|13
CATGTGAMGLAFF
>TRBV4-2|TRBJ1-1|17
CASSQGQGQGFRTEAFF
>TRBV12-1|TRBJ2-7|17
CASSFQWGGRLSYEQYF
>TRBV5-1|TRBJ1-1|13
CASSFQVTAEAFF